The clone carrying this TCR beta chain has only one observation. The sample comes from a study of blood T cell repertoires in COVID-19. Study-wide background: Material from acute and convalescent COVID-19 was sourced from the United States, Italy and Spain.

Using immunoSEQ multiplex PCR, the repertoire was profiled, and TCRdb retains in-frame clones only, with some absent. The sample lists some 530,000 clones, 80% to 90% occurring once. V was clipped by 6 bases and J by 5 bases; unmatched bases: 6. The CDR3 extends over 14 amino acids. Germline CDR1 and CDR2: WNHNN and SYGVQD (reference sequence). Sequenced material: peripheral blood. This receptor was taken from a human donor in a cohort sampled during active COVID-19. The chain uses TRBV10-1 and TRBJ2-7; 11 bases fit TRBD1. The DNA for the CDR3 is TGCGCCAGCAGCCACGGACAGGGGGCCCACGAGCAGTACTTC. Translating gives CASSHGQGAHEQYF.